The rows below give T cell receptor beta chains drawn from one sample of a study of cytomegalovirus exposure and HLA in healthy donors. Sequenced by immunoSEQ multiplex PCR; TCRdb stores in-frame clones only, minus some. The table shows about 200,000 clones, with over 60% occurring only once. Sequenced sample: PBMCs. All receptors come from a middle-aged woman in good health and CMV-seronegative. CDR3s include the opening cysteine and the closing phenylalanine or tryptophan. The order of the fields is J gene, D gene, clone size, V gene, CDR3 DNA, CDR3 protein. D genes are given only for firm matches. Only some rows state a clone size, as once, few, many or a class for expanded clones.

j_gene: TRBJ2-3
d_gene: NA
abundance: few
v_gene: TRBV7-2
CDR3nt: TGTGCCAGCAGCTTAGGGACTGGAGCAGGTGCAGATACGCAGTATTTT
CDR3aa: CASSLGTGAGADTQYF

j_gene: TRBJ1-1
d_gene: NA
abundance: NA
v_gene: TRBV9
CDR3nt: TGTGCCAGCAGCGTAGGGGTAGGGGTGAACACTGAAGCTTTCTTT
CDR3aa: CASSVGVGVNTEAFF

j_gene: TRBJ2-1
d_gene: TRBD1
abundance: NA
v_gene: TRBV7-2
CDR3nt: TGTGCCAGCGGGACAGCTAACAATGAGCAGTTCTTC
CDR3aa: CASGTANNEQFF

j_gene: TRBJ2-1
d_gene: TRBD2
abundance: NA
v_gene: TRBV7-9
CDR3nt: TGTGCCAGCAGCTTCCAACTAGCGGGAGTTGGGAATGAGCAGTTCTTC
CDR3aa: CASSFQLAGVGNEQFF

j_gene: TRBJ2-5
d_gene: NA
abundance: once
v_gene: TRBV27
CDR3nt: TGTGCCAGCAGTCCCCGACAGGACAACCAAGAGACCCAGTACTTC
CDR3aa: CASSPRQDNQETQYF

j_gene: TRBJ2-7
d_gene: TRBD1
abundance: NA
v_gene: TRBV28
CDR3nt: TGTGCCACCCTTGACAGGGCCTCCTACGAGCAGTACTTC
CDR3aa: CATLDRASYEQYF

j_gene: TRBJ1-2
d_gene: TRBD1
abundance: NA
v_gene: TRBV6-1
CDR3nt: TGTGCCAGCAGTTTGACAGGGGGATCCTATGGCTACACCTTC
CDR3aa: CASSLTGGSYGYTF

j_gene: TRBJ1-3
d_gene: TRBD1
abundance: few
v_gene: TRBV23-1
CDR3nt: TGCGCCAGCAGTCTCTCCGGGACAGGGGGCGACTACTCTGGAAACACCATATATTTT
CDR3aa: CASSLSGTGGDYSGNTIYF

j_gene: TRBJ2-1
d_gene: TRBD2
abundance: NA
v_gene: TRBV5-5
CDR3nt: TGTGCCAGCAGCTTGGTGTTGTGGGCGGGAGGGGTCAATGAGCAGTTCTTC
CDR3aa: CASSLVLWAGGVNEQFF

j_gene: TRBJ2-1
d_gene: TRBD2
abundance: NA
v_gene: TRBV6-6
CDR3nt: TGTGCCAGCAGTTACCCCGGGAGGGGGGCCTACAATGAGCAGTTCTTC
CDR3aa: CASSYPGRGAYNEQFF

j_gene: TRBJ1-6
d_gene: TRBD1
abundance: NA
v_gene: TRBV25-1
CDR3nt: TGTGCCAGCAGTGGAGACAGGGAAAATTCACCCCTCCACTTT
CDR3aa: CASSGDRENSPLHF

j_gene: TRBJ2-7
d_gene: TRBD1
abundance: NA
v_gene: TRBV7-3
CDR3nt: TGTGCCAGCAGCTTTACTCTAGGGACAGGGGATTCCTACGAGCAGTACTTC
CDR3aa: CASSFTLGTGDSYEQYF

j_gene: TRBJ1-4
d_gene: NA
abundance: NA
v_gene: TRBV7-2
CDR3nt: TGTGCCAGCAGCCCGCGATGGGGGGATGAAAAACTGTTTTTT
CDR3aa: CASSPRWGDEKLFF

j_gene: TRBJ1-2
d_gene: NA
abundance: NA
v_gene: TRBV12-5
CDR3nt: TGTGCTAGTGGTTTAGGGAGTAACTATGGCTACACCTTC
CDR3aa: CASGLGSNYGYTF

j_gene: TRBJ2-7
d_gene: TRBD2
abundance: NA
v_gene: TRBV10-1
CDR3nt: TGCGCCAGCAGGGGACTAGCGGGAGGGCCGGGTAACTACGAGCAGTACTTC
CDR3aa: CASRGLAGGPGNYEQYF

j_gene: TRBJ1-1
d_gene: NA
abundance: NA
v_gene: TRBV25-1
CDR3nt: TGTGCCAGCAGTGAATATATTCAGGGTGGCACTGAAGCTTTCTTT
CDR3aa: CASSEYIQGGTEAFF

j_gene: TRBJ2-2
d_gene: TRBD2
abundance: NA
v_gene: TRBV9
CDR3nt: TGTGCCAGCAGCACTACTAGCGGGCCGAACACCGGGGAGCTGTTTTTT
CDR3aa: CASSTTSGPNTGELFF

j_gene: TRBJ1-1
d_gene: NA
abundance: NA
v_gene: TRBV2
CDR3nt: TGTGCCAGCAGTGGCTTTTTAGCCGGGGACACTGAAGCTTTCTTT
CDR3aa: CASSGFLAGDTEAFF

j_gene: TRBJ2-1
d_gene: NA
abundance: NA
v_gene: TRBV4-3
CDR3nt: TGCGCCAGCAGCCAAGATGCGGAGGGCCCTTACAATGAGCAGTTCTTC
CDR3aa: CASSQDAEGPYNEQFF

j_gene: TRBJ1-1
d_gene: NA
abundance: NA
v_gene: TRBV6-1
CDR3nt: TGTGCCAGCAGTGGTAGTAGAGGGGGCACTGAAGCTTTCTTT
CDR3aa: CASSGSRGGTEAFF

j_gene: TRBJ2-3
d_gene: NA
abundance: NA
v_gene: TRBV9
CDR3nt: TGTGCCAGCAGCGTAGATGGGAGATTGGCAGATACGCAGTATTTT
CDR3aa: CASSVDGRLADTQYF

j_gene: TRBJ2-2
d_gene: TRBD1
abundance: NA
v_gene: TRBV12-5
CDR3nt: TGTGCTAGTGGTACCGGGACAGGGGGTAGGGAGCTGTTTTTT
CDR3aa: CASGTGTGGRELFF

j_gene: TRBJ2-1
d_gene: NA
abundance: NA
v_gene: TRBV9
CDR3nt: TGTGCCAGCGCGCCACGGGACAATGAGCAGTTCTTC
CDR3aa: CASAPRDNEQFF

j_gene: TRBJ1-1
d_gene: NA
abundance: few
v_gene: TRBV18
CDR3nt: TGTGCCAGCTACGGACAGAGGAACACTGAAGCTTTCTTT
CDR3aa: CASYGQRNTEAFF

j_gene: TRBJ2-2
d_gene: NA
abundance: NA
v_gene: TRBV7-2
CDR3nt: TGTGCCAGCAGCCTCCAGGGAATTGCCGGGGAGCTGTTTTTT
CDR3aa: CASSLQGIAGELFF

j_gene: TRBJ2-6
d_gene: NA
abundance: NA
v_gene: TRBV15
CDR3nt: TGTGCCACCAGCAGAGATCTCCATCTAGCGGAGGGGGGTTATGGGGCCAACGTCCTGACTTTC
CDR3aa: CATSRDLHLAEGGYGANVLTF

j_gene: TRBJ2-7
d_gene: TRBD2
abundance: NA
v_gene: TRBV7-2
CDR3nt: TGTGCCAGCAGAGAGGGAGGGGTGAGCTCCTACGAGCAGTACTTC
CDR3aa: CASREGGVSSYEQYF

j_gene: TRBJ1-3
d_gene: TRBD1
abundance: NA
v_gene: TRBV30
CDR3nt: TGTGCCTACGACAGGGGGCCTGGAAACACCATATATTTT
CDR3aa: CAYDRGPGNTIYF

j_gene: TRBJ2-7
d_gene: NA
abundance: NA
v_gene: TRBV11-2
CDR3nt: TGTGCCAGCAGCTTAATGGGCTACGAGCAGTACTTC
CDR3aa: CASSLMGYEQYF

j_gene: TRBJ2-7
d_gene: NA
abundance: NA
v_gene: TRBV30
CDR3nt: TGTGCCTGGACGGTTGGCCGCGGTCCCTACGAGCAGTACTTC
CDR3aa: CAWTVGRGPYEQYF

j_gene: TRBJ2-1
d_gene: NA
abundance: NA
v_gene: TRBV5-4
CDR3nt: TGTGCCAGCAGCCCGCAGGGGAATGAGCAGTTCTTC
CDR3aa: CASSPQGNEQFF

j_gene: TRBJ2-2
d_gene: NA
abundance: NA
v_gene: TRBV11-1
CDR3nt: TGTGCCAGCAGCTTAGTAGGGGGCACCGGGGAGCTGTTTTTT
CDR3aa: CASSLVGGTGELFF

j_gene: TRBJ1-1
d_gene: TRBD1
abundance: NA
v_gene: TRBV5-1
CDR3nt: TGCGCCAGCAGCTTGATGACAGGGGGAGCGAACACTGAAGCTTTCTTT
CDR3aa: CASSLMTGGANTEAFF

j_gene: TRBJ2-1
d_gene: TRBD2
abundance: NA
v_gene: TRBV28
CDR3nt: TGTGCCAGCAGTAGACGGGGGGGTTTCAATGAGCAGTTCTTC
CDR3aa: CASSRRGGFNEQFF

j_gene: TRBJ2-5
d_gene: TRBD1
abundance: NA
v_gene: TRBV18
CDR3nt: TGTGCCAGCTCACCGGCCGGGACAGCAGAGACCCAGTACTTC
CDR3aa: CASSPAGTAETQYF

j_gene: TRBJ2-1
d_gene: TRBD2
abundance: NA
v_gene: TRBV29-1
CDR3nt: TGCAGCGTTGAGTCGGGACTAGCGCCTTCCTACAATGAGCAGTTCTTC
CDR3aa: CSVESGLAPSYNEQFF

j_gene: TRBJ1-6
d_gene: TRBD1
abundance: NA
v_gene: TRBV19
CDR3nt: TGTGCCAGTAGTATGGGGACAGATCCTTCACCCCTCCACTTT
CDR3aa: CASSMGTDPSPLHF

j_gene: TRBJ1-2
d_gene: NA
abundance: NA
v_gene: TRBV19
CDR3nt: TGTGCCAGTAGTATTCCCCCCCAGGGCTATGGCTACACCTTC
CDR3aa: CASSIPPQGYGYTF

j_gene: TRBJ2-1
d_gene: TRBD2
abundance: NA
v_gene: TRBV5-1
CDR3nt: TGCGCCAGCAGCCGACTAGCGGGAGGCAATGAGCAGTTCTTC
CDR3aa: CASSRLAGGNEQFF

j_gene: TRBJ2-3
d_gene: NA
abundance: NA
v_gene: TRBV11-2
CDR3nt: TGTGCCAGCAGCTTAGACGGGTCTAGCACAGATACGCAGTATTTT
CDR3aa: CASSLDGSSTDTQYF

j_gene: TRBJ1-2
d_gene: NA
abundance: NA
v_gene: TRBV19
CDR3nt: TGTGCCAGTAGTATAGGGCAGTCTAACTATGGCTACACCTTC
CDR3aa: CASSIGQSNYGYTF

j_gene: TRBJ1-5
d_gene: NA
abundance: NA
v_gene: TRBV4-1
CDR3nt: TGCGCCAGCAGCCAGAAGTTCTGGTGGCAGGGCAATCAGCCCCAGCATTTT
CDR3aa: CASSQKFWWQGNQPQHF

j_gene: TRBJ2-6
d_gene: NA
abundance: NA
v_gene: TRBV5-1
CDR3nt: TGCGCCAGCACTCCAATGAGTCTCTCTGGGGCCAACGTCCTGACTTTC
CDR3aa: CASTPMSLSGANVLTF

j_gene: TRBJ2-1
d_gene: TRBD2
abundance: NA
v_gene: TRBV4-2
CDR3nt: TGTGCCAGCAGCCAAGAAGCGGGGGGCCTAGCGGGAGGTCGTGAGCAGTTCTTC
CDR3aa: CASSQEAGGLAGGREQFF

j_gene: TRBJ1-5
d_gene: NA
abundance: NA
v_gene: TRBV6-6
CDR3nt: TGTGCCAGCAGTTACTCGATATCCGACCGCGGTGCGCCCCAGCATTTT
CDR3aa: CASSYSISDRGAPQHF

j_gene: TRBJ2-3
d_gene: TRBD1
abundance: NA
v_gene: TRBV5-6
CDR3nt: TGTGCCAGCAGCGCCGGGACAGGGGTGGTAGATACGCAGTATTTT
CDR3aa: CASSAGTGVVDTQYF

j_gene: TRBJ1-1
d_gene: NA
abundance: NA
v_gene: TRBV19
CDR3nt: TGTGCCAGTAGTATTCGGGTAGGGGACACTGAAGCTTTCTTT
CDR3aa: CASSIRVGDTEAFF

j_gene: TRBJ2-3
d_gene: NA
abundance: NA
v_gene: TRBV6-5
CDR3nt: TGTGCCAGCAGTTTAGGGGACACCAGCACAGATACGCAGTATTTT
CDR3aa: CASSLGDTSTDTQYF

j_gene: TRBJ1-6
d_gene: TRBD1
abundance: NA
v_gene: TRBV15
CDR3nt: TGTGCCACCCGGTTGGAGGGACAGGGGAATTCACCCCTCCACTTT
CDR3aa: CATRLEGQGNSPLHF

j_gene: TRBJ2-3
d_gene: TRBD1
abundance: NA
v_gene: TRBV18
CDR3nt: TGTGCCAGCTCACCACGACAGGGCGCAGATACGCAGTATTTT
CDR3aa: CASSPRQGADTQYF

j_gene: TRBJ1-5
d_gene: TRBD1
abundance: NA
v_gene: TRBV5-6
CDR3nt: TGTGCCAGCAGCTTTTGGGACAGGGGGATCGTTCAGCCCCAGCATTTT
CDR3aa: CASSFWDRGIVQPQHF

j_gene: TRBJ1-1
d_gene: NA
abundance: NA
v_gene: TRBV7-9
CDR3nt: TGTGCCAGCAGCGCGAAACAGGGAACTGAAGCTTTCTTT
CDR3aa: CASSAKQGTEAFF

j_gene: TRBJ1-1
d_gene: NA
abundance: NA
v_gene: TRBV4-1
CDR3nt: TGCGCCAGCAGCCAACGTTTCGGACCGGCGGGTACTGAAGCTTTCTTT
CDR3aa: CASSQRFGPAGTEAFF

j_gene: TRBJ1-1
d_gene: NA
abundance: NA
v_gene: TRBV7-8
CDR3nt: TGTGCCAGCAGCTTAGTCTTTGAGGGCACTGAAGCTTTCTTT
CDR3aa: CASSLVFEGTEAFF

j_gene: TRBJ1-2
d_gene: NA
abundance: NA
v_gene: TRBV19
CDR3nt: TGTGCCAGTAGGTCACGGGGGGACGGACATGGCTACACCTTC
CDR3aa: CASRSRGDGHGYTF

j_gene: TRBJ2-7
d_gene: NA
abundance: NA
v_gene: TRBV14
CDR3nt: TGTGCCACTTCCTCAGACTCCCTTAAAAGCTACGAGCAGTACTTC
CDR3aa: CATSSDSLKSYEQYF

j_gene: TRBJ2-3
d_gene: NA
abundance: NA
v_gene: TRBV7-6
CDR3nt: TGTGCCAGCAGCTTAGAGGGGGGGGCGAGGTCGGCAGATACGCAGTATTTT
CDR3aa: CASSLEGGARSADTQYF

j_gene: TRBJ2-5
d_gene: NA
abundance: NA
v_gene: TRBV5-1
CDR3nt: TGCGCCAGCAGCTTGCTAGGGGGAGAGACCCAGTACTTC
CDR3aa: CASSLLGGETQYF

j_gene: TRBJ2-3
d_gene: TRBD1
abundance: NA
v_gene: TRBV6-1
CDR3nt: TGTGCCAGCCGACGACAGGGCGCGACAGATACGCAGTATTTT
CDR3aa: CASRRQGATDTQYF

j_gene: TRBJ1-1
d_gene: TRBD1
abundance: NA
v_gene: TRBV15
CDR3nt: TGTGCCACCAGCAGAGTAGGGACAGGGTACACTGAAGCTTTCTTT
CDR3aa: CATSRVGTGYTEAFF